These 32 T cell receptor beta chains were all obtained from the same sample, sequenced in a study of cytomegalovirus exposure and HLA in healthy donors. PCR amplification relied on 60 Vbeta primers (plus 13 Jbeta primers). The repertoire was sequenced with immunoSEQ multiplex PCR; TCRdb's copy has only in-frame clones and lacks some. The sample contains 65,000 to 90,000 clones, about 77% of which appear only once. Sequencing input: PBMCs. The receptors shown here come from a man in his 60s in good health and CMV-seronegative.

For the CDR3, the DNA is TGTGCCAGCAGCTCGGGGGTCAGGGTAGGCACTGAAGCTTTCTTT. It encodes CASSSGVRVGTEAFF. The chain carries TRBV7-9 and TRBJ1-1, with D maybe TRBD1 (5 bases). Germline values: CDR1 SEHNR, CDR2 FQNEAQ (reference sequence). CDR3 length: 15 amino acids. V was clipped by 4 bases and J by 4 bases, with 16 bases between them.

The V call is TRBV23-1, the J call TRBJ2-1; 10 nucleotides match TRBD1. TRBV23-1 is labeled an ORF, and its function is uncertain. The V and J ends lost 6 bases and 5 bases, in that order; junction bases with no gene match: 7. CDR3 size: 15 residues. This CDR3 is CASRRGTGENNEQFF. The CDR3 DNA reads as TGCGCCAGCAGACGGGGGACAGGGGAGAACAATGAGCAGTTCTTC.

The table lists this clone with a few counts. The V gene is TRBV4-1, the J gene TRBJ1-5, with no clear D. Trimming removed 4 bases from V and 6 bases from J, with 10 bases in between. The V gene's germline CDR1 is MGHRA and CDR2 YSYEKL. The CDR3 length is 13 residues. The CDR3 region has the DNA TGCGCCAGCAGCCTCCACGAGAGTCAGCCCCAGCATTTT. Translation: CASSLHESQPQHF.

The rearrangement uses TRBV6-5 and TRBJ1-1; 7 bases are a match to TRBD1. The germline CDR1 and CDR2 sequences are MNHEY and SVGAGI. The CDR3 is 14 amino acids. Germline trimming cut 8 bases from V and 1 base from J; bases unmatched to any gene: 7. CDR3 nucleotide sequence: TGTGCCAGCTACCACAGGGGCCAGAACACTGAAGCTTTCTTT. It yields the protein CASYHRGQNTEAFF.

The chain uses TRBV6-1 and TRBJ1-4, with D maybe TRBD1 (5 bases). The CDR3 is 14 residues long. V was shortened by 6 bases and J by 2 bases, with 10 bases between the two germline ends. Germline V CDR1 and CDR2: MNHNS, SASEGT. The DNA of the CDR3 is TGTGCCAGCAGAGCCTCAGGGACTAATGAAAAACTGTTTTTT. Its translation is CASRASGTNEKLFF.

The chain employs TRBV7-9 and TRBJ2-5, with D hard to call. The assigned J gene may be wrong: the sequence end matches TRBJ2-7 better. The CDR3 is 12 residues long. Germline V gene lookup returns CDR1 SEHNR and CDR2 FQNEAQ (reference sequence). CDR3 protein: CASSSDGYEQYF. The CDR3 DNA sequence: TGTGCCAGCAGCAGCGACGGCTACGAGCAGTACTTC.

The chain combines TRBV6-1 with TRBJ2-3; 8 bases are shared with TRBD1. The length of the CDR3 is 13 residues. Germline V lookup: CDR1 MNHNS, CDR2 SASEGT. The ends lost 7 bases at V and 3 bases at J; junction bases unmatched: 3. CDR3 coding DNA: TGTGCCAGCATGAACAGGGGGACAGATACGCAGTATTTT. Its translation is CASMNRGTDTQYF.

Only a few counts were recorded for this clone. The chain carries TRBV6-1 and TRBJ2-7; the match to TRBD1 covers 7 bases. The germline gives CDR1 MNHNS, CDR2 SASEGT. V trimming: 5 bases; J trimming: 7 bases; junction bases outside the gene matches: 8. The CDR3 totals 13 residues. This CDR3 is CASSLNRGREQYF. The CDR3 nucleotides are TGTGCCAGCAGTTTAAACAGGGGTCGGGAGCAGTACTTC.

This clone was seen only once. The gene calls are TRBV11-2 and TRBJ1-1, with 12 bases lining up with TRBD1. The CDR3 extends over 15 amino acids. Germline loops: CDR1 SGHAT, CDR2 FQNNGV. V gave up 4 bases and J gave up 6 bases; unmatched junction bases: 6. CDR3 DNA: TGTGCCAGCAGCTACCTCGGGACAGGGGGCCCTGAAGCTTTCTTT. Residues: CASSYLGTGGPEAFF.

This clone was detected once. This chain links TRBV30 with TRBJ1-1, with D maybe TRBD1 (5 bases). CDR1 and CDR2 (germline): GTSNPN, SVGIG (reference sequence). Trimming left V 1 base short and J 5 bases short, with 14 bases between. This CDR3 contains 14 residues. In DNA, the CDR3 is TGTGCCTGGAGTGCAGGGTTGGCTGGGACTGAAGCTTTCTTT. It specifies CAWSAGLAGTEAFF. Complete variable domain (other parts from reference TRBV30 and TRBJ1-1): SQTIHQWPATLVQPVGSPLSLECTVEGTSNPNLYWYRQAAGRGLQLLFYSVGIGQISSEVPQNLSASRPQDRQFILSSKKLLLSDSGFYLCAWSAGLAGTEAFFGQGTRLTVV.

V gene TRBV5-1 combines with J gene TRBJ1-2, with TRBD1 matching over 9 bases. CDR3 length: 15 residues. Germline CDR1 SGHRS, CDR2 YFSETQ. V shed 3 bases, J shed 2 bases, and the junction held 5 bases outside the gene matches. CDR3 loop: CASSSSGTGNYGYTF. In DNA, the CDR3 is TGCGCCAGCAGCTCCTCCGGGACAGGGAACTATGGCTACACCTTC.

The rearrangement joins TRBV9 to TRBJ2-2; TRBD1 matches at 9 bases. The CDR3 sequence is 16 residues long. J lost 4 bases, V lost 2 bases, and 6 bases had no gene match. Germline assignment: CDR1 SGDLS and CDR2 YYNGEE. In DNA, the CDR3 is TGTGCCAGCAGCGTTTCCGAGACAGGGGGCACCGGGGAGCTGTTTTTT. Amino acids: CASSVSETGGTGELFF. The entire variable domain, with the rest obtained from reference TRBV9 and TRBJ2-2, is as follows: DSGVTQTPKHLITATGQRVTLRCSPRSGDLSVYWYQQSLDQGLQFLIQYYNGEERAKGNILERFSAQQFPDLHSELNLSSLELGDSALYFCASSVSETGGTGELFFGEGSRLTVL.

This chain connects TRBV5-1 to TRBJ1-4, with no clear D. Per germline, CDR1 SGHRS and CDR2 YFSETQ. V was pared by 4 bases and J by 7 bases, with 11 bases between. The CDR3 consists of 13 residues. The CDR3 here is CASSLTEGEKLFF. CDR3 DNA: TGCGCCAGCAGCCTCACAGAAGGTGAAAAACTGTTTTTT.

V usage is TRBV19 and J usage is TRBJ1-2; D is unresolved. This CDR3 has 13 amino acids. V dropped 3 bases and J dropped 5 bases, with 10 bases sitting between them. Germline assignment: CDR1 LNHDA and CDR2 SQIVND (reference sequence). The CDR3 DNA is TGTGCCAGTAGTATTGGCACGGAGTATGGCTACACCTTC. Translated: CASSIGTEYGYTF. The complete variable domain, with remaining parts taken from reference TRBV19 and TRBJ1-2, reads DGGITQSPKYLFRKEGQNVTLSCEQNLNHDAMYWYRQDPGQGLRLIYYSQIVNDFQKGDIAEGYSVSREKKESFPLTVTSAQKNPTAFYLCASSIGTEYGYTFGSGTRLTVV.

The chain has TRBV6-1 and TRBJ2-1; TRBD2 agrees at 10 bases. Germline values: CDR1 MNHNS, CDR2 SASEGT. This CDR3 is built from 15 residues. The trim removed 3 bases at V and 3 bases at J, leaving 2 bases unmatched. CDR3 nucleotide sequence: TGTGCCAGCAGTGATAGCGGGGGGAACTACAATGAGCAGTTCTTC. Residues: CASSDSGGNYNEQFF.

This sequence joins TRBV7-2 and TRBJ2-4; 13 bases map to TRBD2. Germline V gives CDR1 SGHTA, CDR2 FQGNSA. Losses at the gene ends were 0 bases for V and 3 bases for J; bases not matched to a gene: 14. The CDR3 loop spans 21 amino acids. CDR3 nucleotide sequence: TGTGCCAGCAGCTTAGCCCCATACGGACTAGCGGGGGATTCAGGCAAAAACATTCAGTACTTC. The encoded protein is CASSLAPYGLAGDSGKNIQYF.

A few counts support this clone. The chain combines TRBV5-5 with TRBJ1-2, with D perhaps matching TRBD1 (5 bases). Per germline, CDR1 SGHKS and CDR2 YYEKEE (reference sequence). Trimming stripped 0 bases from V and 4 bases from J, with 16 bases between. The CDR3 runs 16 residues. The CDR3 bases are TGTGCCAGCAGCTTGGAGCCGGTCCGGGGGAGCTATGGCTACACCTTC. Encoded protein: CASSLEPVRGSYGYTF.

The chain carries TRBV18 and TRBJ1-3, with unresolved D. With 3 bases removed from V and 4 bases from J, the gap between germline ends came to 13 bases. The germline gives CDR1 KGHSH, CDR2 LQKENI. The CDR3 length is 15 residues. As DNA, the CDR3 is TGTGCCAGCTCACCGGCGGGGTTCGCCGGAAACACCATATATTTT. This translates into CASSPAGFAGNTIYF.

The chain combines TRBV6-4 with TRBJ2-3; D is undetermined. Deletions cut 0 bases from V and 6 bases from J, with 7 bases between. Germline V gene data show CDR1 as MRHNA and CDR2 as SNTAGT. The CDR3 spans 13 residues. DNA of the CDR3: TGTGCCAGCAGTGACTCTAGCTACGATACGCAGTATTTT. This codes for CASSDSSYDTQYF.

The chain uses TRBV6-4 and TRBJ2-3, with 14 bases identical to TRBD2. Germline trimming cut 0 bases from V and 4 bases from J; bases unmatched to any gene: 0. CDR1 is MRHNA, CDR2 SNTAGT, per germline. The CDR3 extends over 16 amino acids. The CDR3 loop is CASSDSTSGGADTQYF. For the CDR3, the DNA is TGTGCCAGCAGTGACTCGACTAGCGGGGGGGCAGATACGCAGTATTTT.

In this sample, this clone is medium-sized. The rearrangement links TRBV30 to TRBJ1-2; 7 bases fit TRBD1. V lost 8 bases, J lost 7 bases, and 13 bases stayed unmatched. Germline CDR1 is GTSNPN and CDR2 is SVGIG (reference sequence). The CDR3 totals 13 residues. In DNA form, the CDR3 reads TGTGCCCGGGGGCAGGGGGATAGGGCTGGCTACACCTTC. Protein: CARGQGDRAGYTF.

In this sample, this clone turned up a few times. The chain links TRBV6-1 to TRBJ1-1, with TRBD1 identical over 7 bases. V was pared by 5 bases and J by 8 bases, with 8 bases of the junction left unmatched. This CDR3 contains 13 residues. The germline CDR1 and CDR2 sequences are MNHNS and SASEGT. The chain's CDR3 is CASSPESDREAFF. Here the CDR3 DNA reads TGTGCCAGCAGTCCGGAGTCGGACAGGGAAGCTTTCTTT.

The chain links TRBV5-5 to TRBJ1-1, with a weak D call TRBD1 (6 bases). CDR1 SGHKS and CDR2 YYEKEE come from the germline V gene (reference sequence). The germline V and J ends were trimmed by 7 bases and 6 bases, with 19 bases remaining between them. This CDR3 spans 14 amino acids. The CDR3 DNA sequence: TGTGCCAGCTTATCTGGAGGGGGGGAGGCTGAAGCTTTCTTT. Translated: CASLSGGGEAEAFF.

The chain carries TRBV6-5 and TRBJ2-5, with D perhaps TRBD2 (6 bases). V was cut by 5 bases and J by 4 bases, with 17 bases left in between. The CDR3 runs 15 residues. Germline V gene lookup returns CDR1 MNHEY and CDR2 SVGAGI. In DNA form, the CDR3 reads TGTGCCAGCAGTCCGGGGGTCCCCGGGAGAGAGACCCAGTACTTC. This sequence encodes CASSPGVPGRETQYF.

The gene calls are TRBV9 and TRBJ2-5; 10 positions match TRBD1. The CDR3 runs 15 residues. Unmatched junction bases numbered 8, after V lost 4 bases and J lost 5 bases. CDR1 is SGDLS, CDR2 YYNGEE, per germline. The CDR3 spells CASSFWTGGEETQYF. CDR3 nucleotide sequence: TGTGCCAGCAGCTTCTGGACAGGGGGAGAGGAGACCCAGTACTTC.

This rearrangement joins TRBV5-1 to TRBJ2-7; the match to TRBD1 covers 10 bases. Unmatched junction bases numbered 8, after V lost 2 bases and J lost 6 bases. CDR1 is SGHRS and CDR2 is YFSETQ in the germline V gene. The CDR3 is 15 amino acids. The CDR3 region is CASSLTGTGEPEQYF. The CDR3 nucleotides are TGCGCCAGCAGCTTAACCGGGACAGGGGAGCCCGAGCAGTACTTC.

This chain uses TRBV29-1 with TRBJ2-5; maybe TRBD2 (6 bases). This CDR3 is built from 13 residues. Trimming cost V 4 bases and J 10 bases, with 19 bases left between them. Looked up from germline, CDR1 is SQVTM and CDR2 is ANQGSEA. Written as DNA, the CDR3 is TGCAGCGTTGGAGGGCAGACTGGGCGGGACCAGTACTTC. It codes for CSVGGQTGRDQYF.

The chain uses TRBV7-6 and TRBJ2-3, with TRBD2 identical over 10 bases. This CDR3 is built from 17 residues. Germline lookup yields CDR1 SGHVS and CDR2 FNYEAQ. After removal of 5 bases from V and 0 bases from J, the junction contained 8 bases not matched to a gene. CDR3 sequence: CASSGLSGGESTDTQYF. As DNA, the CDR3 is TGTGCCAGCAGCGGACTGAGCGGGGGGGAGAGCACAGATACGCAGTATTTT.

This clone was seen a handful of times. The V gene is TRBV19, the J gene TRBJ1-4; 9 bases are shared with TRBD1. This CDR3 has 13 amino acids. Germline V gene data show CDR1 as LNHDA and CDR2 as SQIVND (reference sequence). With 6 bases clipped from V and 11 bases from J, the junction kept 7 bases outside the gene matches. For the CDR3, the DNA is TGTGCCAGTAGCACGGACAGGGGCTTGAAACTGTTTTTT. Protein: CASSTDRGLKLFF.

This clone was counted a few times. The chain is built from TRBV5-1 and TRBJ2-6, with a possible D match to TRBD1 (6 bases). Trimming removed 4 bases from V and 0 bases from J, with 11 bases in between. Germline loops: CDR1 SGHRS, CDR2 YFSETQ. This CDR3 spans 16 amino acids. CDR3 nucleotides: TGCGCCAGCAGCGGGGACACCGCCTCTGGGGCCAACGTCCTGACTTTC. This sequence encodes CASSGDTASGANVLTF.

The rearrangement uses TRBV23-1 and TRBJ1-5, with 7 bases fitting TRBD1. TRBV23-1 is noted as an ORF with a role that remains uncertain. V dropped 1 base and J dropped 0; count of bases not matched to a gene: 9. The length of the CDR3 is 18 residues. For the CDR3, the DNA is TGCGCCAGCAGTCAATTCCTGACAGGGAATTATAGCAATCAGCCCCAGCATTTT. Its translation is CASSQFLTGNYSNQPQHF.

The chain has TRBV10-2 and TRBJ1-1, with a possible D match to TRBD1 (6 bases). Per the germline V gene, CDR1 is WSHSY and CDR2 is SAAADI. V was shortened by 5 bases and J by 4 bases, with 14 bases between the two germline ends. This CDR3 has 14 residues. CDR3 loop: CASSTTGRGTEAFF. Here the CDR3 DNA reads TGCGCCAGCAGTACGACAGGCCGGGGCACTGAAGCTTTCTTT.